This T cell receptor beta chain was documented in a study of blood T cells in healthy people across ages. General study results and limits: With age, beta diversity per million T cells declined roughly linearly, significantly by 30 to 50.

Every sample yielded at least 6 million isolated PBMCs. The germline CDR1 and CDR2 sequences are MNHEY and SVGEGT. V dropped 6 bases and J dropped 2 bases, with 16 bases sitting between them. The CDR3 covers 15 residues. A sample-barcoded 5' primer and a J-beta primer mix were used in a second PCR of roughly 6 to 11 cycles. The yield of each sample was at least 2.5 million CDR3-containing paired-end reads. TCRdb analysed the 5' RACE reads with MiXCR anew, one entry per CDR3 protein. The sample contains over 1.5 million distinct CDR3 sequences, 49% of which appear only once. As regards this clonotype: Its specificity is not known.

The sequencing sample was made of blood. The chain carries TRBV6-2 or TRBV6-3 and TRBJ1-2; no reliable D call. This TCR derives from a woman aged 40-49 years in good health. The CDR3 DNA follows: TGTGCCAGCAGCACCCCGGGAAAGCTAAACTATGGCTACACCTTC. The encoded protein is CASSTPGKLNYGYTF.